The 28 T cell receptor beta chains below were found in one sample sequenced in a study of chemoradiotherapy in HPV16-positive cancers. TCRdb's table, derived via immunoSEQ multiplex PCR, lists solely in-frame clones and lacks some. Among some 11,000 clones listed, 75% to 80% were seen once. This specimen was collected from a patient who underwent chemoradiotherapy. The source is a human donor with HPV-associated anogenital cancer.

The CDR3 bases are TGTGCCAGCAGCGGAGACACCTCCAATTCACCCCTCCACTTT. Protein: CASSGDTSNSPLHF. The chain employs TRBV5-4 and TRBJ1-6; D remains unclear. Germline CDR1 SGHNT, CDR2 YYREEE (reference sequence). The V and J ends lost 4 bases and 7 bases respectively, with 12 bases between them. The CDR3 has 14 amino acids. Full variable domain (outside the CDR3, taken from reference TRBV5-4 and TRBJ1-6): ETGVTQSPTHLIKTRGQQVTLRCSSQSGHNTVSWYQQALGQGPQFIFQYYREEENGRGNFPPRFSGLQFPNYSSELNVNALELDDSALYLCASSGDTSNSPLHFGNGTRLTVT.

This clone has a handful of counts. The J gene is TRBJ2-3, the V gene TRBV27; D not certain. Germline V gene lookup returns CDR1 MNHEY and CDR2 SMNVEV (reference sequence). V was clipped by 5 bases and J by 0 bases, with 6 bases between them. The CDR3 contains 13 residues. CDR3 region: CASSHKSTDTQYF. The CDR3 bases are TGTGCCAGCAGTCACAAGAGCACAGATACGCAGTATTTT.

This chain links TRBV5-1 with TRBJ1-1; D remains ambiguous. Between the trimmed V and J ends, which lost 0 bases and 1 base, there was a span of 7 bases. CDR3 size: 14 residues. The germline V gene has CDR1 SGHRS and CDR2 YFSETQ. Here the CDR3 DNA reads TGCGCCAGCAGCTTGGGGCAGCCGAACACTGAAGCTTTCTTT. Protein product: CASSLGQPNTEAFF.

The rearrangement links TRBV13 to TRBJ1-2, with a weak D call TRBD1 (5 bases). Looked up from germline, CDR1 is PRHDT and CDR2 is FYEKMQ (reference sequence). This CDR3 has 18 amino acids. Trimming removed 2 bases at V and 4 bases at J, with 23 bases between. The CDR3 protein is CASSLKIRQGLDGYGYTF. CDR3 bases: TGTGCCAGCAGCTTAAAAATCCGCCAGGGCCTGGATGGCTATGGCTACACCTTC.

This clone has just a few counts. This chain joins TRBV30 and TRBJ1-2; no firm D call. Per germline, CDR1 GTSNPN and CDR2 SVGIG (reference sequence). Trimming removed 2 bases from V and 4 bases from J, with 17 bases in between. The CDR3 extends over 15 amino acids. The CDR3 is CAWSWEQTSIYGYTF. In DNA, the CDR3 is TGTGCCTGGAGTTGGGAGCAAACTTCTATCTATGGCTACACCTTC.

This clone was seen once. The V call is TRBV5-4, the J call TRBJ2-5; perhaps TRBD2 as D (7 bases). The germline CDR1 and CDR2 sequences are SGHNT and YYREEE (reference sequence). The CDR3 has 14 residues. V lost 3 bases and J 4 bases, leaving 13 bases between the germline ends. The CDR3 DNA reads as TGTGCCAGCAGCTCGGGGGGCCGGGTAGAGACCCAGTACTTC. It specifies CASSSGGRVETQYF. Based on the CDR3 plus reference TRBV5-4 and TRBJ2-5, the full variable domain is ETGVTQSPTHLIKTRGQQVTLRCSSQSGHNTVSWYQQALGQGPQFIFQYYREEENGRGNFPPRFSGLQFPNYSSELNVNALELDDSALYLCASSSGGRVETQYFGPGTRLLVL.

The gene calls are TRBV4-1 and TRBJ2-7, with a weak D call TRBD2 (6 bases). The V gene lost 1 base and the J gene lost 5 bases, with 12 bases spanning the gap. Germline values: CDR1 MGHRA, CDR2 YSYEKL. The CDR3 consists of 14 residues. The CDR3 loop is CASSQGAGINEQYF. The CDR3 DNA follows: TGCGCCAGCAGCCAAGGGGCGGGGATCAACGAGCAGTACTTC.

The CDR3 DNA reads TGTGCCAGCAGCACAGACAGGGGAGACACTGAAGCTTTCTTT. Encoded protein: CASSTDRGDTEAFF. This chain uses TRBV9 with TRBJ1-1, with TRBD1 matching 8 bases. CDR1 is SGDLS, CDR2 YYNGEE, per germline. After removal of 4 bases from V and 3 bases from J, the junction contained 5 bases not matched to a gene. The CDR3 sequence is 14 residues long.

The chain has TRBV6-1 and TRBJ2-2; TRBD2 is a possible D gene (6 bases). Trimming took 3 bases from V and 3 from J, leaving 14 bases between them. CDR1 is MNHNS and CDR2 is SASEGT in the germline V gene. CDR3 size: 16 residues. This CDR3 is CASSESNAGYTGELFF. CDR3 DNA: TGTGCCAGCAGTGAGTCTAATGCGGGATACACCGGGGAGCTGTTTTTT.

The rearrangement links TRBV19 to TRBJ1-1; D perhaps matches TRBD1 (5 bases). V lost 5 bases to trimming and J lost 3 bases, with 10 bases between them. Germline lookup yields CDR1 LNHDA and CDR2 SQIVND (reference sequence). The length of the CDR3 is 13 residues. The CDR3 nucleotides read TGTGCCAGTAGTGCAACCAGGGACACTGAAGCTTTCTTT. Its protein product is CASSATRDTEAFF.

The chain links TRBV6-1 to TRBJ2-2; D might be TRBD2 (5 bases). Germline V lookup: CDR1 MNHNS, CDR2 SASEGT. This CDR3 is 16 amino acids long. Between the trimmed V and J ends, which lost 2 bases and 5 bases, there was a span of 15 bases. The CDR3 DNA is TGTGCCAGCAGTGAACTTCCGGGGAGCGGTACCGGGGAGCTGTTTTTT. This codes for CASSELPGSGTGELFF.

As regards this clone: An end of the junction does not agree with germline; a read error may underlie this. The chain has TRBV28 and TRBJ2-1; TRBD2 aligns across 12 bases. The CDR3 covers 12 residues. Germline CDR1 reads MDHEN; CDR2 reads SYDVKM. CDR3 protein: CASSSGTSGWVF. In DNA, the CDR3 is TGTGCCAGCAGCTCCGGGACTAGCGGGTGGGTCTTC.

The V call is TRBV10-2, the J call TRBJ2-5, with D perhaps TRBD1 or TRBD2 (5 bases each). Germline V gene lookup returns CDR1 WSHSY and CDR2 SAAADI. This CDR3 comprises 14 residues. V dropped 6 bases and J dropped 5 bases, with 16 bases sitting between them. As DNA, the CDR3 is TGCGCCAGCAGCCCAGAGGGGTCCGGGGAGACCCAGTACTTC. This gives the protein CASSPEGSGETQYF.

The chain combines TRBV7-9 with TRBJ2-3; 7 bases line up with TRBD1. The V segment lost 5 bases and the J segment 5 bases; nucleotides outside the gene matches: 7. CDR1 and CDR2 (germline): SEHNR, FQNEAQ (reference sequence). The CDR3 has 14 residues. The CDR3 loop reads CASSGRTGGDTQYF. CDR3 nucleotide sequence: TGTGCCAGCAGCGGTCGGACAGGCGGAGATACGCAGTATTTT.

The genes are TRBV28 and TRBJ2-7; D might be TRBD2 (6 bases). V was shortened by 3 bases and J by 0 bases, with 18 bases between the two germline ends. The CDR3 length is 17 residues. Looked up from germline, CDR1 is MDHEN and CDR2 is SYDVKM. Written as DNA, the CDR3 is TGTGCCAGCAGTTTTGGGACTCCCTTAAGTTCCTCCTACGAGCAGTACTTC. This sequence encodes CASSFGTPLSSSYEQYF.

The chain uses TRBV4-2 and TRBJ2-4; D possibly corresponds to TRBD2 (5 bases). Germline CDR1 LGHNA, CDR2 YNFKEQ. This CDR3 contains 16 residues. The ends were cut back, 1 base at V and 5 bases at J, with 15 bases in the middle. The CDR3 nucleotides are TGTGCCAGCAGCCAAGCGGTCGCGGGCTACCAAAACATTCAGTACTTC. It yields the protein CASSQAVAGYQNIQYF.

The rearrangement joins TRBV6-6 to TRBJ2-3, with 7 bases that match TRBD2. CDR3 length equals 15 residues. Losses at the gene ends were 4 bases for V and 2 bases for J; bases not matched to a gene: 6. Per germline, CDR1 MNHNY and CDR2 SVGAGI (reference sequence). Written as DNA, the CDR3 is TGTGCCAGCAGTTGGGCGGGGGTCAACACAGATACGCAGTATTTT. Its translation is CASSWAGVNTDTQYF.

The rearrangement links TRBV4-2 to TRBJ2-3; 9 positions agree with TRBD2. The CDR3 consists of 18 residues. CDR1 and CDR2 (germline): LGHNA, YNFKEQ. V gave up 3 bases and J gave up 2 bases; unmatched junction bases: 12. The CDR3 is CASSHSAGGLRTTDTQYF. The CDR3, as DNA: TGTGCCAGCAGCCATTCGGCGGGGGGGCTTAGAACCACAGATACGCAGTATTTT.

The genes are TRBV27 and TRBJ2-7; TRBD1 aligns across 7 bases. CDR3 length equals 13 residues. CDR1 is MNHEY and CDR2 is SMNVEV in the germline V gene (reference sequence). V was pared by 8 bases and J by 3 bases, with 7 bases of the junction left unmatched. CDR3 DNA sequence: TGTGCCAGCTCAGAGGGGGCCAACTACGAGCAGTACTTC. Translated, it gives CASSEGANYEQYF.

The gene calls are TRBV4-3 and TRBJ1-2; a possible D gene is TRBD1 (6 bases). The germline CDR1 and CDR2 sequences are LGHNA and YSLEER. V dropped 0 bases and J dropped 3 bases, with 14 bases sitting between them. The CDR3 loop spans 16 amino acids. The CDR3 DNA sequence: TGCGCCAGCAGCCAAGATTTAACAGGGAGGCACTATGGCTACACCTTC. Translation gives CASSQDLTGRHYGYTF.

This clone appeared a single time. The chain has TRBV19 and TRBJ1-5, with TRBD1 as a possible D gene (5 bases). CDR3 size: 14 residues. Germline V gene sequence: CDR1 LNHDA, CDR2 SQIVND (reference sequence). Trimming left V 8 bases short and J 0 bases short, with 11 bases between. The CDR3 sequence is CASWGNYSNQPQHF. In nucleotides, the CDR3 is TGTGCCAGTTGGGGGAACTATAGCAATCAGCCCCAGCATTTT.

The rearrangement links TRBV19 to TRBJ2-3; 10 nucleotides match TRBD1. V lost 6 bases, J lost 0 bases, and 3 bases stayed unmatched. Germline CDR1 reads LNHDA; CDR2 reads SQIVND (reference sequence). This CDR3 contains 15 residues. The CDR3 protein is CASRDRGLSTDTQYF. In DNA form, the CDR3 reads TGTGCCAGTAGGGACAGGGGGTTAAGCACAGATACGCAGTATTTT.

The rearrangement uses TRBV5-1 and TRBJ2-3, with unresolved D. Trimming stripped 0 bases from V and 6 bases from J, with 11 bases between. The CDR3 is 14 amino acids. Germline V lookup: CDR1 SGHRS, CDR2 YFSETQ. CDR3 residues: CASSLADPADTQYF. The DNA of the CDR3 is TGCGCCAGCAGCTTGGCGGACCCCGCGGATACGCAGTATTTT. The complete variable domain, with remaining parts taken from reference TRBV5-1 and TRBJ2-3, reads KAGVTQTPRYLIKTRGQQVTLSCSPISGHRSVSWYQQTPGQGLQFLFEYFSETQRNKGNFPGRFSGRQFSNSRSEMNVSTLELGDSALYLCASSLADPADTQYFGPGTRLTVL.

Only one count was recorded for this clone. The genes are TRBV19 and TRBJ2-2; 10 bases are a match to TRBD2. This CDR3 has 15 residues. Germline trimming cut 5 bases from V and 4 bases from J; bases unmatched to any gene: 4. Germline CDR1 is LNHDA and CDR2 is SQIVND (reference sequence). The CDR3 protein is CASSAGLAFTGELFF. The DNA for the CDR3 is TGTGCCAGTAGTGCGGGACTAGCGTTCACCGGGGAGCTGTTTTTT.

The CDR3 coding sequence is TGTGCCAGCAACCCCAGGCCTGGAACTGAAGCTTTCTTT. Protein product: CASNPRPGTEAFF. The V gene is TRBV6-5, the J gene TRBJ1-1, with no clear D. The CDR3 length is 13 residues. V shed 7 bases and J shed 5 bases, with 14 bases lying between them. Germline CDR1 is MNHEY and CDR2 is SVGAGI.

This clone was seen more than once but under ten times. The V gene is TRBV10-1, the J gene TRBJ2-1; possible D gene TRBD1, 5 bases. CDR1 and CDR2 (germline): WNHNN, SYGVQD (reference sequence). This CDR3 contains 14 residues. V lost 3 bases, J lost 5 bases, and 11 bases lay in between. CDR3 loop: CASSEGRVHNEQFF. CDR3 bases: TGCGCCAGCAGTGAAGGCAGGGTCCACAATGAGCAGTTCTTC.

The J gene is TRBJ2-7, the V gene TRBV10-2; 8 nucleotides line up with TRBD1. Germline values: CDR1 WSHSY, CDR2 SAAADI. V shed 8 bases, J shed 0 bases, and the junction held 6 bases outside the gene matches. There are 14 residues in the CDR3. CDR3 residues: CASGGQESSYEQYF. CDR3 sequence (DNA): TGCGCCAGCGGGGGACAGGAGAGCTCCTACGAGCAGTACTTC.

This clone was seen a handful of times. The chain combines TRBV6-1 with TRBJ1-1; D is ambiguous. Germline V lookup: CDR1 MNHNS, CDR2 SASEGT. The CDR3 runs to 15 residues. Trimming took 0 bases from V and 1 from J, leaving 9 bases between them. The CDR3 region has the DNA TGTGCCAGCAGTGAAGCGCTCGGCAGGAACACTGAAGCTTTCTTT. Amino acid sequence: CASSEALGRNTEAFF.